This TCR beta chain stems from a study of shared clonotypes between healthy human individuals (dated by TCRdb to between 2020 and 2021). Background for the entire study: A few men and two women, aged 18 to 49 years, made up the cohort. To estimate repertoire size and how much clonotype sharing occurs between individuals, the study deeply sequenced the blood TCR repertoires of about 5 healthy adults. Libraries were prepared and TCR repertoires were sequenced by different laboratories using diverse techniques, in order to increase sequencing depth and limit assay-specific biases. For each donor, three plates each were used for CD4 naive and CD4 memory, two plates were used for CD8 naive, and one plate was used for CD8 memory. Between about 0.8 and 9 billion PBMCs per donor were obtained by leukapheresis. General findings and caveats noted by the study authors: Higher generation probabilities were observed for clonotypes shared by all four sorted-subset donors than for non-shared clonotypes. Rarefaction of sorted-subset datasets indicated incomplete sequencing despite the large sequencing depth. Based on pairwise subsampling, the degree of clonotype sharing among donors was expected to be affected by sequencing depth. Because the study included only a small number of donors, the genetic and exposure-history diversity represented was limited. Sampling was restricted to blood, and TCR repertoires in tissue are likely to differ from TCR repertoires in blood. Larger estimated clonotype richness was generally found for naive subsets than for memory subsets. Across a few donors, approximately 4.6% of naive CD4, roughly 3.5% of naive CD8, 2% to 2.5% of memory CD4, and 0.3% to 0.45% of memory CD8 clonotypes were shared.

Using the deep immunoSEQ assay, multiplex PCR amplified TCR CDR3 regions from genomic DNA. Extracted genomic DNA from each cell subset was distributed evenly across all wells of several immunoSEQ 96-well plates, and each plate was treated as a replicate. For sorted subsets, 150 to 250 ng of genomic DNA, equivalent to roughly 33,000 T cell genomes, went into each replicate PCR. Purified libraries were measured with a Qubit 3.0 fluorometer, size-checked on a Bioanalyzer 2100, and measured again with the KAPA Library Quantification kit. Every immunoSEQ 96-well plate was sequenced on a separate single-read 150-cycle Illumina NextSeq 550 flow cell. Per the authors' processing: Because the immunoSEQ output included only junctional sequences and no quality scores, the filtering could not be the same as the filtering used for full-length reads. To assign V/J genes and CDR3, sequences were annotated against IMGT germline references using PyIR, a Python wrapper for IgBLAST v1.9. Reads were filtered out if the reads had weak V/J assignments (E-value above 1e-6), no CDR3, stop codons, out-of-frame junctions, or ambiguous translated residues. V3J clonotypes were defined as sequences sharing the same inferred V gene, J gene, and CDR3 amino acid sequence. The percentage overlap between two repertoires was calculated by dividing the number of shared unique clonotypes by the size of the smaller repertoire. Three approaches were used to assess repertoire richness: RTK rarefaction, the Chao1 estimator, and Recon v2.1 estimates of unobserved clonotypes. OLGA was used to compute generation probabilities for all TCRbeta clonotypes that the gDNA method yielded from a handful of donors. TCRdb took this table from immuneACCESS and kept in-frame rearrangements with V and J called. Such tables lack part of the clones; where checked against another copy, unresolved V genes explain under half of the gap, and the rest is unexplained. Clone size and V and J calls were adopted from that table, with D and trimming inferred from the DNA. The sample table holds 2,500,000 or so clones, of which approximately 93% were seen once. The top ten clones comprise 0.36% of the sample.

With regard to this clone: Its antigen target is currently unknown. Per-base qualities were not stored, and no clone one base away is much larger.

Taken from cysteine to phenylalanine, the CDR3 has 13 residues. Only the CDR3 DNA stays, 39 bases, in frame from base 1. In the germline V gene, CDR1 corresponds to MDHEN and CDR2 to SYDVKM. The donors were healthy, HIV-negative adults with no recently reported acute infections or vaccinations. Every donor was a Caucasian adult living in Nashville, Tennessee, USA. CD4+ T cells were enriched by magnetic negative selection; naive cells were then positively selected on CD45RA, and the negative fraction formed the memory subset. After blood collection by leukapheresis, PBMCs were isolated using Ficoll-Histopaque density gradient centrifugation and then cryopreserved in the vapor phase of liquid nitrogen. Analytical flow cytometry was used to check the purity and quantity of each magnetically sorted T cell population. From each sorted fraction, genomic DNA was isolated and quantified by UV absorbance on a Nanodrop 2000c.

The chain is encoded by TRBV28 joined to TRBJ1-1; a tentative D call is TRBD1 (6 bases match). This receptor was obtained from a man between 18 and 29 years old in good health. Some clones in this sample may be carry-over from other donors' samples. The sample taken for sequencing was naive CD4+ T cells from PBMCs. The intended sense of this specimen's cell subset or site label: CD45RA+ positively selected. The CDR3 amino acid sequence is: CHSRGALRTEAFF. The DNA reads TGTCATTCGCGGGGGGCCCTCAGAACTGAAGCTTTCTTT.